This entry describes one T cell receptor beta chain. This clone's antigen is unknown. No base quality information exists; no much larger clone differs at one position. The data originate from a study of cytomegalovirus exposure and HLA in healthy donors (dated by TCRdb to the late 2010s). Study-wide context: An earlier analysis of several hundred of the donors reported approximately 280 Gb of sequence data and around 120 million unique TCR beta sequences obtained from some 170 million T cells. An early release covering roughly 580 HLA-typed donors comprised 250 to 350 gigabases of sequencing data and approximately 85 million unique TCR sequences. The genetic ancestry cluster associated with self-reported Caucasian donors included 65% to 90% of the roughly 400 genotyped donors. The aim of the study was to test whether cataloging public T cell receptors could identify signatures of past pathogen exposure. Using immunosequencing, the study profiled T cell repertoires from 500 to 800 subjects and related those repertoires to cytomegalovirus serostatus. Besides the first cohort of roughly 640 subjects, a separate validation cohort made up of over 95 different subjects was used. High-throughput TCR immunosequencing, statistical association of individual TCRs with disease status, and machine learning were combined to predict cytomegalovirus infection status. In a later analysis, previously published TCR beta repertoires from 550 to 700 donors were re-analyzed and high-resolution HLA genotyping was added so that TCR occurrence patterns could be studied. In the later analysis, no new phenotypic data were used to find candidate immune exposures; instead, reliance was placed on TCR beta sequences and their occurrence across donors. In an earlier analysis of over 550 of the donors, high-throughput TCR beta sequencing was used to judge whether each TCR beta V gene segment behaved as functional or pseudogenic. Donor age, sex, ethnicity and CMV serostatus were compiled together with the repertoire data. A later genetic analysis used genome-wide SNP genotypes for about 60% of the roughly 700 donors, treating that subset as a discovery cohort. Every discovery cohort repertoire had been produced on one sequencing platform. HLA typing covered class I and class II loci at four-digit resolution. The number of typed donors differed by locus: roughly 620-640 for A, B, C, DRB1 and DQB1; 522 for DQA1; 600 to 610 for DPA1; and around 450 for DPB1. Roughly 5 DR-DQ haplotypes were handled as single units for association and clustering, since linkage in the cohort was strong. Across about 370 genotyped donors of the cohort, an average of roughly 230,000 unique TCR beta nucleotide sequences per donor were sequenced, and roughly 18% of those sequences were non-productive.

The method behind the library was the immunoSEQ multiplex PCR assay. The multiplex PCR relied on a mix of 60 forward primers for TCR Vbeta segments and 13 reverse primers for TCR Jbeta segments. The CDR3 region of rearranged TCR beta genes was amplified from genomic DNA with a multiplex PCR assay. The Illumina HiSeq System was used to sequence the amplified TCR beta libraries as 87-base-pair reads. The paper's processing steps were these. In a later analysis, some 80 million unique TCR beta chains were counted across the approximately 670 repertoires, and roughly 10 million of these chains were shared by at least two donors. A nearest-neighbor algorithm error-corrected the raw reads and collapsed the reads into unique sequences, merging closely related sequences to remove PCR and sequencing errors. To assign V, D and J gene segments, CDR3 sequences were aligned to IMGT reference sequences. For a sequence to be retained, a match of at least six nucleotides was required to both a V gene segment and a J gene segment. Rearrangements were classified as productive when the CDR3 lacked stop codons and remained in frame with V and J, and all other rearrangements were classified as non-productive. CDR3 was defined by IMGT convention, running from the second conserved V-encoded cysteine to the conserved J-encoded phenylalanine. Sequences without an unambiguous match to a single V gene segment were excluded from the earlier analysis of a few hundred of the donors. An earlier analysis of several hundred of the donors called V segments functional above 56.7% productive rearrangements and segregating when the between-donor standard deviation exceeded 5%. A statistical classification framework was developed to diagnose cytomegalovirus status using the catalog of TCR beta chain sequences. In a later analysis, TCR nucleotide sequences were compared against IMGT/GENE-DB human TR gene sequences so that V and J genes could be assigned. The TCRdist pipeline was used in a later analysis to assign CDR3 sequences and most-parsimonious VDJ recombination scenarios. In a later analysis, each TCR beta chain was defined by its CDR3 amino acid sequence together with its V-gene family, and reads lacking a unique V-gene family were excluded. In a later analysis, a few hundred highly shared, low-generation-probability nucleotide sequences were removed to address suspected cross-contamination and a sequencing artifact. In a later analysis, a clonal expansion index for each public chain was calculated from normalized within-repertoire ranks of inferred template counts. In a later analysis, generation probabilities were computed using a VDJ recombination model fitted to out-of-frame rearrangements, and the results were checked against IGoR. A later analysis scored TCR-TCR, TCR-HLA and TCR-CMV co-occurrence with hypergeometric tests, applying a repertoire-size bias correction to TCR pairs. False discovery rates were estimated in a later analysis by permuting HLA or CMV assignments 20 times. In a later analysis, co-occurring TCRs were grouped using DBSCAN, and TCRdist sequence similarity was added for clustering within HLA-allele-positive subsets. Co-occurrence clustering excluded repertoires with fewer than 30,000 or more than 120,000 public chains, plus five with anomalous nucleotide sharing. This is the immuneACCESS table as TCRdb keeps it, with only in-frame sequences that have V and J called. A part of the clones is gone; compared with another copy, unresolved V genes explain less than half, and the rest is unexplained. V and J calls and clone size are given by that table; D and trimming were obtained from the DNA. This sample lists about 140,000 clones; approximately 77% were detected once. The ten largest clones represent 4.5% to 6% of the sample.

In total, fewer than 750 healthy bone marrow donors made up the cohort. All cohort members were sampled while nominally healthy, although unrecorded immune exposures were likely present. The donor was CMV seronegative and was included in the group of about 400 seronegative cohort members. A peripheral blood sample was provided by each donor, and peripheral blood mononuclear cells were used for TCR beta sequencing. Genomic DNA was extracted from the blood cell samples with the Qiagen DNeasy Blood Extraction Kit. V ends up 6 bases short and J 2 bases short, with an unmatched junction base count of 5. From the cysteine up to the phenylalanine, the CDR3 has a length of 15 residues. Here the CDR3 DNA is all that survives: 45 bases in frame from base 1. Via the germline V gene, CDR1 is MRHNA and CDR2 SNTAGT. Results the study describes overall, beyond this receptor: While some public TCRs were present in many individuals, most TCR sequences turned up only very rarely across donors. The study listed 150 to 200 TCR beta chains as associated with cytomegalovirus. At a false discovery rate of 0.05, a later analysis linked 16,000 or so TCR beta sequences to specific HLA alleles. The presence/absence analyses assumed that sequencing depth was roughly uniform across donors, and that assumption may not be true. Because the 87-base-pair reads could not distinguish some IMGT-functional V segments, including TRBV6-2 and TRBV6-3, those segments were excluded. A later analysis found that most CMV-associated TCR beta chains appeared HLA-restricted, with HLA associations seemingly driven largely by CMV exposure. In an earlier analysis of some 500 of the donors, most TCR beta V segments appeared in productive rearrangements about 90% or about 30% of the time, broadly matching IMGT annotations. Compared with equally common non-associated chains, HLA-associated TCR beta chains in a later analysis were more clonally expanded and had lower generation probabilities. A later genetic analysis reported fewer N-insertions in productive TCRs among donors in an Asian-associated ancestry cluster than the roughly 650-donor mean. CMV serostatus was the only immune exposure information available for the cohort. The classifier was reported to diagnose cytomegalovirus status with high specificity and sensitivity in both the original and validation cohorts. A further reported finding was that TCR beta sequences accurately predicted the HLA-A and HLA-B alleles for most subjects in the first cohort. Correlated functional status among segregating V segments might reflect linkage disequilibrium, but an unknown experimental factor could not be ruled out. Because counts were too low, approximately 18 rarely observed V segments, including chromosome 9 orphons, were excluded from the earlier analysis of around 590 of the donors. In a later analysis, TCR association rates were found to vary across HLA loci, with the most associated TCRs seen for DRB1 alleles and the fewest for HLA-C alleles. In a later genetic analysis, a missense DCLRE1C variant was associated with V-gene and J-gene trimming of TCR beta chains, and the association was replicated in an independent cohort. HLA typing was unavailable for some donors at each locus, so association tests used only the typed subset. In this cohort, only TCR beta chains were sequenced, and detectable features were limited by the absence of alpha or paired-chain data. In vitro tests confirmed that three of the cytomegalovirus-associated TCR beta chains recognize cytomegalovirus antigens. In a later analysis, several top co-occurrence clusters were reported to appear linked to parvovirus B19, influenza, CMV and Epstein-Barr virus. According to the authors, the approach could potentially be generalized to other disease states and immunological phenotypes. When HLA alleles, especially DR and DQ, strongly co-occurred, TCR associations were difficult to assign to individual alleles. A cluster of highly shared sequence variants was judged likely to represent a technical artifact of the sequencing pipeline.

Sequencing was carried out using PBMCs. The V gene is TRBV6-4 and the J gene is TRBJ2-2, with 8 bases aligning to TRBD2. This clonotype was sampled from a woman between 50 and 59 years old in good health and CMV-seronegative. The CDR3 reads as follows: CASRPRGGNTGELFF. The bases are TGTGCCAGCAGACCCCGGGGGGGTAACACCGGGGAGCTGTTTTTT.